This T cell receptor beta chain stems from a study of T-cell reconstitution after alpha-beta-depleted transplantation in children. The CDR3 totals 15 residues. CDR1 and CDR2 (germline): LGHNA, YSLEER. The V segment lost 4 bases and the J segment 5 bases; nucleotides outside the gene matches: 8. During its preparation, the TCRbeta library received unique molecular identifiers. TCRdb fed the PCR reads into MiXCR, producing one record per CDR3 protein. Of 40,000 to 55,000 distinct CDR3 sequences listed, approximately 9.2% were seen once; the top ten hold roughly a quarter. This clonotype was counted at least ten times.

This material consisted of PBMCs, mostly from graft donor cells, taken 60 days after TCRalphabeta/CD19-depleted stem cell transplant. This TCR was sampled from a male patient aged 2-10 years who had a stem cell transplant for chronic granulomatous disease, so the T cells may come from the graft donor. This chain uses TRBV4-3 with TRBJ2-5; 9 bases fit TRBD1. CDR3 DNA sequence: TGCGCCAGCAGCCCCTCAACAGGGGGCGTGGAGACCCAGTACTTC. It yields the protein CASSPSTGGVETQYF.